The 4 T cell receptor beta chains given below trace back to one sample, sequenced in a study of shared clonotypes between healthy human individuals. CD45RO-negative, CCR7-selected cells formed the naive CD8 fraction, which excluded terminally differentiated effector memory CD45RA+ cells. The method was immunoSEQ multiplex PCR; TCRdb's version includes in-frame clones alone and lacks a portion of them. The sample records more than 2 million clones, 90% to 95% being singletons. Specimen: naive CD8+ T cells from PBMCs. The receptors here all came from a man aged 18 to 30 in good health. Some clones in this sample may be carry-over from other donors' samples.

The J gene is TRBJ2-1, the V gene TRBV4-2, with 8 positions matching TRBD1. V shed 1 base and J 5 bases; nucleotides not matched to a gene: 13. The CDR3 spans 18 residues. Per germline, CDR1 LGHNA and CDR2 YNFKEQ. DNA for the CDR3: TGTGCCAGCAGCCAAGTTCCGGCACAGGGGGACCTCAACAATGAGCAGTTCTTC. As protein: CASSQVPAQGDLNNEQFF.

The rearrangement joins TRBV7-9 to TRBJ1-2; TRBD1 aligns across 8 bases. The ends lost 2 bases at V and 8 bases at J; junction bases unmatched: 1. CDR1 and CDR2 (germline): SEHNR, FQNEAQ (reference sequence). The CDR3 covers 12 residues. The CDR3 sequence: CASSLQGAGYTF. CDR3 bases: TGTGCCAGCAGCTTACAGGGGGCCGGCTACACCTTC.

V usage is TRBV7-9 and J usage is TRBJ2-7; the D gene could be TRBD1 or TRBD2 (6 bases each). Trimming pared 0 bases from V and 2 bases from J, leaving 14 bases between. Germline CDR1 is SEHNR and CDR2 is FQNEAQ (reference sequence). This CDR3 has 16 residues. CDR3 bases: TGTGCCAGCAGCTTAGCGTGGGGGGCTGATACCTACGAGCAGTACTTC. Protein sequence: CASSLAWGADTYEQYF.

The CDR3 nucleotides are TGTGCCAGCAACGGGGATACGCAGTATTTT. Protein sequence: CASNGDTQYF. V usage is TRBV7-9 and J usage is TRBJ2-3; D gene uncertain. V was clipped by 7 bases and J by 6 bases, with 5 bases between them. Germline CDR1 SEHNR, CDR2 FQNEAQ (reference sequence). CDR3 size: 10 residues.